This T cell receptor (beta chain) comes out of a study of T-cell reconstitution after alpha-beta-depleted transplantation in children (dated by TCRdb to 2016 to 2017). Study-level background: T-cell immune reconstitution after TCRalphabeta/CD19-depleted allogeneic hematopoietic cell transplantation in children was quantitatively tracked in the study by means of TCR repertoire profiling. What the work shows at the level of the full study, not this receptor alone: In some patients, the high TCRbeta diversity seen at day 60 was put down to recipient T cells and intrathymic progenitors that had survived conditioning. The frequencies of hyperexpanded clones fell over the following months, and after one year, T-cell counts and TCRbeta diversity were mostly attributed to newly produced T cells. The apparently early alphabetaT-cell count recovery about two months after transplant was reportedly dependent on only several hundred rapidly expanded clones derived from non-depleted graft cells.

CDR3 length: 16 amino acids, cysteine to phenylalanine. Of all the DNA, just the CDR3 is kept, 48 bases in frame from base 1. Relative to germline, V is 1 base shorter and J is 2 bases shorter, with 12 bases between their ends. The library was obtained by PCR. Sequencing used an Illumina HiSeq 2500. Molecular barcoding was employed in the preparation of TCR libraries, with unique molecular identifiers being used to normalize TCRbeta repertoire quantification. TCRdb applied fastp at Q25 and MiXCR to the public reads, then kept only in-frame beta chains. When rows share a CDR3 protein, they turn into one entry using the most common DNA and genes. Counted in this sample were around 200,000 distinct CDR3 sequences; approximately 11% of them appeared once. 28% of the sample is in the top ten clones. This clonotype was observed at least ten times. Its target antigen remains unknown. No qualities accompany the bases; no much larger clone lies one base away.

The meaning of the sample's treatment or condition label: allogeneic hematopoietic cell transplantation with graft depleted of TCRalphabeta T cells and CD19 B cells. TCRalphabeta/CD19-depleted allogeneic hematopoietic cell grafts were given to the transplant recipients, all of whom were children. The sample consisted of PBMCs, taken before TCRalphabeta/CD19-depleted stem cell transplant. The receptor's source is a child less than two years old with acute myeloid leukemia, due to receive a stem cell transplant. The chain is made from TRBV12-3 or TRBV12-4 and TRBJ1-5, with the D gene uncertain. The CDR3 protein sequence reads: CASSLGKGGGNQPQHF. The DNA is TGTGCCAGCAGTTTAGGAAAGGGTGGTGGCAATCAGCCCCAGCATTTT.